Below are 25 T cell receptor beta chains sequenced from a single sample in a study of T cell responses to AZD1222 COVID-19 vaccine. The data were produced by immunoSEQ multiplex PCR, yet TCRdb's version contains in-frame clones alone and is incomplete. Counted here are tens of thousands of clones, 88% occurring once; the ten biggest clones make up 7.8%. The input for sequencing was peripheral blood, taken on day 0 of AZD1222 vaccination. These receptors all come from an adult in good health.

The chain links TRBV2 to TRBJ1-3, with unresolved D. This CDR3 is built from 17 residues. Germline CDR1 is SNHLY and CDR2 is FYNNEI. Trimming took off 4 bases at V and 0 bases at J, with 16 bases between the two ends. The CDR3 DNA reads TGTGCCAGCAGTGTCCCCCGCTCCCAACCCTCTGGAAACACCATATATTTT. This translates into CASSVPRSQPSGNTIYF.

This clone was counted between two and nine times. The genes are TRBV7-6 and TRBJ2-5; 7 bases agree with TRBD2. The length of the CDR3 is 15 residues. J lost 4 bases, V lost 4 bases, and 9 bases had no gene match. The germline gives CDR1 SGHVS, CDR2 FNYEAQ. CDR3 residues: CASSSSGSLRETQYF. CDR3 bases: TGTGCCAGCAGCTCTAGCGGTTCTCTTCGAGAGACCCAGTACTTC.

CDR3: CASSMTANYGYTF. The CDR3 nucleotides are TGTGCCAGCAGTATGACAGCTAACTATGGCTACACCTTC. The V call is TRBV28, the J call TRBJ1-2, with D possibly being TRBD1 (5 bases). V was pared by 5 bases and J by 0 bases, with 7 bases between. The CDR3 is 13 amino acids. Germline CDR1 is MDHEN and CDR2 is SYDVKM.

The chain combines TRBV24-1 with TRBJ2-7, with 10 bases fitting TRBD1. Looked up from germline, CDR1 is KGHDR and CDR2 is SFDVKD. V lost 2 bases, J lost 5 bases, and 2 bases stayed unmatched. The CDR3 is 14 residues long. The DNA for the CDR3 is TGTGCCACCAGTGATTCGGGACAGGGGAACGAGCAGTACTTC. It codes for CATSDSGQGNEQYF.

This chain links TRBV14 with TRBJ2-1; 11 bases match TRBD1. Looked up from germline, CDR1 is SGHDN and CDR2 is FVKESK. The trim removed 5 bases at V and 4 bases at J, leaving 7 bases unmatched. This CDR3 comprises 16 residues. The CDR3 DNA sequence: TGTGCCAGCAGCTCACCGGACAGGGGGCCTTACAATGAGCAGTTCTTC. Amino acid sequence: CASSSPDRGPYNEQFF.

CDR3 amino acids: CASSRTSGSSETQYF. As DNA, the CDR3 is TGTGCCAGTAGTCGGACTAGCGGGAGTTCAGAGACCCAGTACTTC. This sequence joins TRBV19 and TRBJ2-5, with TRBD2 identical over 13 bases. Trimming cost V 5 bases and J 4 bases; bases outside gene matches: 4. Germline CDR1 and CDR2: LNHDA and SQIVND (reference sequence). The CDR3 consists of 15 residues.

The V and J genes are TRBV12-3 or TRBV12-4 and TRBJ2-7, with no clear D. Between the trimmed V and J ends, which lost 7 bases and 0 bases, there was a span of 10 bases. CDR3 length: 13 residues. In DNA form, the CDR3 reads TGTGCCAGCACCTCCAGGAGCTCCTACGAGCAGTACTTC. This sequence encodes CASTSRSSYEQYF.

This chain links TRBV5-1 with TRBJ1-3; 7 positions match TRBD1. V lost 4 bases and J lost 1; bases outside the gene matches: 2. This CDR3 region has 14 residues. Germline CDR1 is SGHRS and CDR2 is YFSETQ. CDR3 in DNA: TGCGCCAGCAGCCAGGGGGGTTCTGGAAACACCATATATTTT. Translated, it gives CASSQGGSGNTIYF.

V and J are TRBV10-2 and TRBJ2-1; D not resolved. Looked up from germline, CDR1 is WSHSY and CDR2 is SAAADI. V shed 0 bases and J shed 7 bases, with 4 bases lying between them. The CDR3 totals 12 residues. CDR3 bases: TGCGCCAGCAGTGAGTCCGTGAATGAGCAGTTCTTC. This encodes CASSESVNEQFF.

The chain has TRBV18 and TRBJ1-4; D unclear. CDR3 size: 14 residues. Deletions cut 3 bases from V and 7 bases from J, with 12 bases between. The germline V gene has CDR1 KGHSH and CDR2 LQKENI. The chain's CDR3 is CASSPLAGGEKLFF. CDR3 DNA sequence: TGTGCCAGCTCACCCCTGGCGGGTGGTGAAAAACTGTTTTTT. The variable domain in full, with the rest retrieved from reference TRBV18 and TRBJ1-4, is NAGVMQNPRHLVRRRGQEARLRCSPMKGHSHVYWYRQLPEEGLKFMVYLQKENIIDESGMPKERFSAEFPKEGPSILRIQQVVRGDSAAYFCASSPLAGGEKLFFGSGTQLSVL.

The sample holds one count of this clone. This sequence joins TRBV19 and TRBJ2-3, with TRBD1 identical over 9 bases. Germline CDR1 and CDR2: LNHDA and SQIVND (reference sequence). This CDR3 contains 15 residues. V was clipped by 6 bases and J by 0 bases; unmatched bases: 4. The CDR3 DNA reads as TGTGCCAGTAGGCACAGGGGGCTTAGCACAGATACGCAGTATTTT. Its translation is CASRHRGLSTDTQYF. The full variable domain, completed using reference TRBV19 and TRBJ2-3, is DGGITQSPKYLFRKEGQNVTLSCEQNLNHDAMYWYRQDPGQGLRLIYYSQIVNDFQKGDIAEGYSVSREKKESFPLTVTSAQKNPTAFYLCASRHRGLSTDTQYFGPGTRLTVL.

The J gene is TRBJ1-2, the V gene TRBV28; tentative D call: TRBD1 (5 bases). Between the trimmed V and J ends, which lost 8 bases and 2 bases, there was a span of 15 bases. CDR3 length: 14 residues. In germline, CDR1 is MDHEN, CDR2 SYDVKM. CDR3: CASVSNRKNYGYTF. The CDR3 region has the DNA TGTGCCAGCGTTTCTAACAGGAAAAACTATGGCTACACCTTC.

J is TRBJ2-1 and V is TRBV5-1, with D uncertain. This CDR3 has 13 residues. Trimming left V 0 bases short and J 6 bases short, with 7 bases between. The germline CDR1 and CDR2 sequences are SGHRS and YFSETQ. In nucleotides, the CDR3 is TGCGCCAGCAGCTTGGGACTCCTCAATGAGCAGTTCTTC. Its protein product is CASSLGLLNEQFF.

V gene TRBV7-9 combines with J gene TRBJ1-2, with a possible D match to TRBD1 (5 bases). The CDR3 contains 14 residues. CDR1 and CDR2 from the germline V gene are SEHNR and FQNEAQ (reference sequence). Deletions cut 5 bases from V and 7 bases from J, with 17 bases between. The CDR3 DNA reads TGTGCCAGCAGCCTAGGACAAGAGGTGCGTGGCTACACCTTC. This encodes CASSLGQEVRGYTF.

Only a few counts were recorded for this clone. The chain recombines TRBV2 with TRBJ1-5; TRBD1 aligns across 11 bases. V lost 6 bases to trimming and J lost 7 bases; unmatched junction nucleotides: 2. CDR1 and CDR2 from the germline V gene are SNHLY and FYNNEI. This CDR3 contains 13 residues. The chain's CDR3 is CASSWTGGQPQHF. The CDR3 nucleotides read TGTGCCAGCAGCTGGACAGGGGGCCAGCCCCAGCATTTT.

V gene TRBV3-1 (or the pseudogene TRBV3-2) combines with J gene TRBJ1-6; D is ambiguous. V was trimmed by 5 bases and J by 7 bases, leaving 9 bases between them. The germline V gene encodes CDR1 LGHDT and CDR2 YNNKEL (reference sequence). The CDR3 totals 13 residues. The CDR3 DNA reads TGTGCCAGCAGCACCAACAAGAATTCACCCCTCCACTTT. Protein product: CASSTNKNSPLHF.

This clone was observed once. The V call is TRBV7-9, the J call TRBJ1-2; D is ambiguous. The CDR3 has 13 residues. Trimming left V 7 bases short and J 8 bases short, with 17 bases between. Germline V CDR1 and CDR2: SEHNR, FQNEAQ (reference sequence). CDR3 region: CASTPDSLIGYTF. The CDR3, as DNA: TGTGCCAGCACCCCGGACTCTTTAATAGGCTACACCTTC.

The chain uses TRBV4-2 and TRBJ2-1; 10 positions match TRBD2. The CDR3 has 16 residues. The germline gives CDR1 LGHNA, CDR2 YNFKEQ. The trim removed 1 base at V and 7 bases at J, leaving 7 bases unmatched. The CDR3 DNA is TGTGCCAGCAGCCAAGTCGTCAGCGGGAGGGGGAATGAGCAGTTCTTC. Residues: CASSQVVSGRGNEQFF.

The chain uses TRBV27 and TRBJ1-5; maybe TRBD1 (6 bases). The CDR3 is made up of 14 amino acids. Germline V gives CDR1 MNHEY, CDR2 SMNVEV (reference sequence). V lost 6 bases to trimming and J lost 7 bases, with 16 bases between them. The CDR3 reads CASSAQGLGQPQHF. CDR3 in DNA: TGTGCCAGCAGCGCACAGGGTTTGGGGCAGCCCCAGCATTTT.

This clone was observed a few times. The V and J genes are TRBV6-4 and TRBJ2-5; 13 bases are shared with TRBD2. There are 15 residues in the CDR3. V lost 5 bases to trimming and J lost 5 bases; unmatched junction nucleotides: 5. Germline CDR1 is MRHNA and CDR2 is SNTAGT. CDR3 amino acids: CASSRLAGGIETQYF. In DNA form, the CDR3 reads TGTGCCAGCAGTAGACTAGCGGGAGGAATTGAGACCCAGTACTTC.

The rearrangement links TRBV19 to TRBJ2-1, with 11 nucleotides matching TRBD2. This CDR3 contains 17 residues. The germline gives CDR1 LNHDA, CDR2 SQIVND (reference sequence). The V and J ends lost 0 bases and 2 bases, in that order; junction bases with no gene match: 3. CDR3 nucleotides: TGTGCCAGTAGTATAGAAACTAGCGGGAGCCCCTACAATGAGCAGTTCTTC. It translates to CASSIETSGSPYNEQFF.

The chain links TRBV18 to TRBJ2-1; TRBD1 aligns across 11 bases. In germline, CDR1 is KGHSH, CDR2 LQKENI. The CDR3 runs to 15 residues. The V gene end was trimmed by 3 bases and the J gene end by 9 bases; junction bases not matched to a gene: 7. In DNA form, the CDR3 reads TGTGCCAGCTCACCCGGACAGGGGGCGCGTGTTGAGCAGTTCTTC. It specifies CASSPGQGARVEQFF. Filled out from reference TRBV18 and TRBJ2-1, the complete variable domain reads NAGVMQNPRHLVRRRGQEARLRCSPMKGHSHVYWYRQLPEEGLKFMVYLQKENIIDESGMPKERFSAEFPKEGPSILRIQQVVRGDSAAYFCASSPGQGARVEQFFGPGTRLTVL.

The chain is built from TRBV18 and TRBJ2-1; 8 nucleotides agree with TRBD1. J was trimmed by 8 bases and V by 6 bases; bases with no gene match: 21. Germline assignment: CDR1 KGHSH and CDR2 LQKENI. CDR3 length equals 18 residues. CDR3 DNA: TGTGCCAGCTCCCAAAGGCGAACCGGGACAGGCGCCTGGGATGAGCAGTTCTTC. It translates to CASSQRRTGTGAWDEQFF.

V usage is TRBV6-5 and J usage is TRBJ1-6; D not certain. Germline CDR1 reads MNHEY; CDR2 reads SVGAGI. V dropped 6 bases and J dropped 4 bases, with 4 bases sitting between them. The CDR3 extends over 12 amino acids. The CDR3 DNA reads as TGTGCCAGCAGCCGGTATAATTCACCCCTCCACTTT. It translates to CASSRYNSPLHF.

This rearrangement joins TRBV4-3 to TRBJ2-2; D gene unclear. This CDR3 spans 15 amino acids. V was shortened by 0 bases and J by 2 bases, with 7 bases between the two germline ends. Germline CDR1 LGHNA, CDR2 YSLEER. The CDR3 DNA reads TGCGCCAGCAGCCAAGATTGGCGTAACACCGGGGAGCTGTTTTTT. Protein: CASSQDWRNTGELFF.